This T cell receptor beta chain was found in a study of T cells in Graves' hyperthyroidism and ophthalmopathy. General study results and limits: The authors' 13 V-J model separated ophthalmopathy from stable hyperthyroidism.

Across 18 months, stable Graves' hyperthyroidism was marked by no progression to ophthalmopathy. This clonotype has only a few counts. The antigen remains undetermined. With 0 bases removed from V and 1 base from J, the gap between germline ends came to 12 bases. The CDR3 loop spans 16 amino acids. Looked up from germline, CDR1 is DFQATT and CDR2 is SNEGSKA (reference sequence). Amplification of TCR beta CDR3 regions was performed using RNA transcripts as template. HTBI primers were the set used in a first-round RT-PCR of the TCR CDR3. TCRdb re-analysed the multiplex PCR reads in MiXCR, keeping a single row per CDR3 protein. This table holds hundreds of thousands of distinct CDR3 sequences, approximately 14% found once.

The J gene is TRBJ2-2, the V gene TRBV20-1, with D perhaps TRBD2 (5 bases). What was sequenced was blood. This clonotype was obtained from a woman under 30 with Graves' hyperthyroidism. This chain's CDR3 is CSARDLGRGNTGELFF. CDR3 nucleotide sequence: TGCAGTGCTAGAGATCTGGGGAGAGGGAACACCGGGGAGCTGTTTTTT.